Presented here are 24 T cell receptor beta chains from one specimen sequenced in a study of blood T cell repertoires in COVID-19. Data came from immunoSEQ multiplex PCR; TCRdb stores just in-frame clones and leaves some out. Among 95,000 to 120,000 clones, roughly 80% were seen once, and the ten largest hold approximately 1.5%. Sequencing was done on a sample of peripheral blood. All receptors derive from a man aged 50 or older with acute or convalescent COVID-19.

This clone was recorded once. The chain carries TRBV3-1 (or the pseudogene TRBV3-2) and TRBJ2-4, with 7 nucleotides matching TRBD2. Germline assignment: CDR1 LGHDT and CDR2 YNNKEL (reference sequence). Losses at the gene ends were 1 base for V and 2 bases for J; bases not matched to a gene: 2. The CDR3 is made up of 15 amino acids. CDR3 sequence: CASSQVGLSKNIQYF. The DNA for the CDR3 is TGTGCCAGCAGCCAAGTGGGACTATCCAAAAACATTCAGTACTTC.

This chain joins TRBV6-1 and TRBJ1-2; D is ambiguous. CDR3 length: 16 amino acids. The germline V and J ends were trimmed by 3 bases and 0 bases, with 14 bases remaining between them. Looked up from germline, CDR1 is MNHNS and CDR2 is SASEGT. As DNA, the CDR3 is TGTGCCAGCAGTGATCCGTCCCGGACTGCTAACTATGGCTACACCTTC. Residues: CASSDPSRTANYGYTF.

The CDR3 loop is CASSLLDRVQETQYF. The CDR3 bases are TGTGCCAGCAGTTTACTTGACAGGGTCCAAGAGACCCAGTACTTC. The chain couples TRBV28 to TRBJ2-5; 7 positions agree with TRBD1. This CDR3 has 15 residues. V was pared by 2 bases and J by 1 base, with 4 bases of the junction left unmatched. From germline, CDR1 is MDHEN and CDR2 SYDVKM.

This chain links TRBV27 with TRBJ1-1; D is ambiguous. V dropped 5 bases and J dropped 2 bases, with 12 bases sitting between them. Germline values: CDR1 MNHEY, CDR2 SMNVEV (reference sequence). The CDR3 consists of 14 residues. The CDR3 here is CASSPIGVNTEAFF. CDR3 nucleotides: TGTGCCAGCAGTCCCATAGGAGTTAACACTGAAGCTTTCTTT.

The rearrangement uses TRBV2 and TRBJ2-7, with D perhaps TRBD2 (6 bases). Trimming left V 3 bases short and J 12 bases short, with 21 bases between. There are 14 residues in the CDR3. In germline, CDR1 is SNHLY, CDR2 FYNNEI. In DNA form, the CDR3 reads TGTGCCAGCAGTGATCGGGGACTCTCATCAAGTCGGTACTTC. Amino acids: CASSDRGLSSSRYF.

The rearrangement joins TRBV6-6 to TRBJ1-4, with 9 nucleotides matching TRBD1. Germline CDR1 reads MNHNY; CDR2 reads SVGAGI (reference sequence). V trimming: 8 bases; J trimming: 7 bases; junction bases outside the gene matches: 5. There are 13 residues in the CDR3. Here the CDR3 DNA reads TGTGCCAGCGTGGGACAGGGCCTTGAAAAACTGTTTTTT. This sequence encodes CASVGQGLEKLFF.

The V call is TRBV7-9, the J call TRBJ1-1; weak D call: TRBD1 (5 bases). CDR3 length: 15 residues. Germline CDR1 is SEHNR and CDR2 is FQNEAQ (reference sequence). Trimming stripped 3 bases from V and 2 bases from J, with 13 bases between. The CDR3 DNA is TGTGCCAGCAGCTTCATAACGGGGGAAAACACTGAAGCTTTCTTT. It is translated as CASSFITGENTEAFF.

This sequence joins TRBV28 and TRBJ1-1, with 7 bases aligning to TRBD1. Per the germline V gene, CDR1 is MDHEN and CDR2 is SYDVKM. This CDR3 has 13 residues. V dropped 7 bases and J dropped 4; count of bases not matched to a gene: 6. CDR3 sequence reads: CASNDRAGTEAFF. The CDR3 nucleotides read TGTGCCAGCAACGACAGGGCGGGCACTGAAGCTTTCTTT. Full variable domain (rest looked up from reference TRBV28 and TRBJ1-1): DVKVTQSSRYLVKRTGEKVFLECVQDMDHENMFWYRQDPGLGLRLIYFSYDVKMKEKGDIPEGYSVSREKKERFSLILESASTNQTSMYLCASNDRAGTEAFFGQGTRLTVV.

The chain employs TRBV6-5 and TRBJ1-6; D call uncertain. V lost 6 bases, J lost 10 bases, and 16 bases lay in between. This CDR3 region has 14 residues. Germline V gives CDR1 MNHEY, CDR2 SVGAGI. CDR3 sequence (DNA): TGTGCCAGCAGCCAACGACCGGGAAAGTCACCCCTCCACTTT. This codes for CASSQRPGKSPLHF.

This clone has only a few counts. CDR3 sequence (DNA): TGTGCCAGCAGCCCGGGTCCCGGAGGGATGGGAGAAAAACTGTTTTTT. Protein sequence: CASSPGPGGMGEKLFF. The V and J genes are TRBV5-4 and TRBJ1-4, with D uncertain. The CDR3 has 16 residues. From germline, CDR1 is SGHNT and CDR2 YYREEE (reference sequence). V gave up 4 bases and J gave up 8 bases, with 21 bases separating them.

The chain links TRBV2 to TRBJ1-6, with D possibly matching TRBD1 (6 bases). The CDR3 runs to 16 residues. Germline lookup yields CDR1 SNHLY and CDR2 FYNNEI. V gave up 7 bases and J gave up 4 bases, with 17 bases separating them. The CDR3 loop reads CASKFFGDRYNSPLHF. CDR3 bases: TGTGCCAGCAAGTTTTTTGGTGACAGGTATAATTCACCCCTCCACTTT.

This chain links TRBV12-3 or TRBV12-4 with TRBJ1-5; weak D call: TRBD1 (6 bases). The ends were cut back, 3 bases at V and 4 bases at J, with 7 bases in the middle. The CDR3 covers 13 residues. CDR3 sequence (DNA): TGTGCCAGCAGTTTCGGACAGAATCAGCCCCAGCATTTT. Amino acids: CASSFGQNQPQHF.

Only a few counts were recorded for this clone. The chain uses TRBV6-6 and TRBJ1-1; 7 bases are shared with TRBD1. CDR3 size: 15 residues. The ends lost 2 bases at V and 3 bases at J; junction bases unmatched: 6. CDR1 is MNHNY and CDR2 is SVGAGI in the germline V gene (reference sequence). CDR3 coding DNA: TGTGCCAGCAGTTACGCACATGGACAGGACACTGAAGCTTTCTTT. Encoded protein: CASSYAHGQDTEAFF.

This chain joins TRBV9 and TRBJ2-3, with a tentative D call TRBD2 (5 bases). From germline, CDR1 is SGDLS and CDR2 YYNGEE. V lost 3 bases, J lost 1 base, and 18 bases lay in between. This CDR3 region has 17 residues. CDR3 region: CASSARPRGLGTDTQYF. The CDR3 DNA sequence: TGTGCCAGCAGCGCCCGCCCTCGGGGTCTGGGCACAGATACGCAGTATTTT.

This clone occurred a few times. This rearrangement joins TRBV10-3 to TRBJ1-2; 8 positions agree with TRBD1. The CDR3 extends over 16 amino acids. The trim removed 4 bases at V and 6 bases at J, leaving 13 bases unmatched. CDR1 and CDR2 (germline): ENHRY, SYGVKD. CDR3 sequence (DNA): TGTGCCATCAGTGGGACCCCGATCGCAGGGGGCGATGGCTACACCTTC. Protein: CAISGTPIAGGDGYTF.

In this sample, this clone turned up a few times. The chain joins TRBV10-3 to TRBJ2-7; D is unresolved. Germline-derived CDR1 and CDR2 are ENHRY and SYGVKD. The CDR3 is made up of 14 amino acids. V lost 4 bases and J lost 0, with 10 bases in between. The CDR3 sequence is CAISVGPSSYEQYF. The CDR3 DNA reads TGTGCCATCAGTGTTGGGCCAAGCTCCTACGAGCAGTACTTC.

The V and J genes are TRBV6-5 and TRBJ1-1; 9 nucleotides agree with TRBD1. V shed 6 bases and J 3 bases; nucleotides not matched to a gene: 5. The germline V gene encodes CDR1 MNHEY and CDR2 SVGAGI. The CDR3 contains 14 residues. CDR3 protein: CASRTGGSYTEAFF. The DNA of the CDR3 is TGTGCCAGCAGAACAGGGGGCAGCTACACTGAAGCTTTCTTT.

The chain employs TRBV5-1 and TRBJ1-2, with 9 bases that match TRBD1. Germline trimming cut 0 bases from V and 5 bases from J; bases unmatched to any gene: 2. Germline V gene lookup returns CDR1 SGHRS and CDR2 YFSETQ. There are 14 residues in the CDR3. CDR3 coding DNA: TGCGCCAGCAGCTTGGCGACAGGGGGTTATGGCTACACCTTC. Protein product: CASSLATGGYGYTF.

The rearrangement uses TRBV28 and TRBJ1-5; tentatively, D is TRBD1 (6 bases). Germline-derived CDR1 and CDR2 are MDHEN and SYDVKM. The CDR3 is made up of 16 amino acids. Trimming took off 7 bases at V and 1 base at J, with 17 bases between the two ends. DNA of the CDR3: TGTGCCAGCATCTCAACTTGGCAGGGGAGCAATCAGCCCCAGCATTTT. This gives the protein CASISTWQGSNQPQHF.

V is TRBV2 and J is TRBJ1-2, with 9 bases that match TRBD1. From germline, CDR1 is SNHLY and CDR2 FYNNEI. The junction had 9 bases not matched to a gene; V was cut back by 5 bases and J by 8 bases. The CDR3 runs 14 residues. The CDR3 loop reads CASSKGQGIGGYTF. The CDR3 DNA reads TGTGCCAGCAGTAAGGGACAGGGTATAGGCGGCTACACCTTC.

J is TRBJ1-1 and V is TRBV7-8; maybe TRBD1 (5 bases). This CDR3 is built from 15 residues. Germline CDR1 is SGHVS and CDR2 is FQNEAQ. V was cut by 2 bases and J by 3 bases, with 13 bases left in between. CDR3 DNA: TGTGCCAGCAGCTTAACCACCAGGGTGGACACTGAAGCTTTCTTT. Protein: CASSLTTRVDTEAFF.

This chain joins TRBV5-1 and TRBJ1-1, with D maybe TRBD1 (5 bases). V dropped 3 bases and J dropped 9 bases, with 15 bases sitting between them. Germline-derived CDR1 and CDR2 are SGHRS and YFSETQ. The CDR3 extends over 13 amino acids. This CDR3 reads CASSSETLGQAFF. The CDR3 DNA sequence: TGCGCCAGCAGCTCCGAGACTCTGGGGCAAGCTTTCTTT.

Note on this clone: Other DNA sequences in the sample encode the same CDR3. This rearrangement joins TRBV5-1 to TRBJ2-7, with TRBD1 matching over 9 bases. The CDR3 sequence is 15 residues long. Germline loops: CDR1 SGHRS, CDR2 YFSETQ. Trimming at V came to 4 bases and at J to 2 bases, leaving 7 bases not matched to a gene. The CDR3 reads CASSPGQGSTYEQYV. The CDR3 DNA reads as TGCGCCAGCAGCCCCGGACAGGGGAGTACCTACGAGCAGTACGTC.

The chain couples TRBV5-1 to TRBJ1-5; D not certain. The germline V gene encodes CDR1 SGHRS and CDR2 YFSETQ. Trimming left V 0 bases short and J 1 base short, with 8 bases between. The CDR3 extends over 15 amino acids. CDR3 loop: CASSLGGGSNQPQHF. CDR3 coding DNA: TGCGCCAGCAGCTTGGGGGGAGGGAGCAATCAGCCCCAGCATTTT.